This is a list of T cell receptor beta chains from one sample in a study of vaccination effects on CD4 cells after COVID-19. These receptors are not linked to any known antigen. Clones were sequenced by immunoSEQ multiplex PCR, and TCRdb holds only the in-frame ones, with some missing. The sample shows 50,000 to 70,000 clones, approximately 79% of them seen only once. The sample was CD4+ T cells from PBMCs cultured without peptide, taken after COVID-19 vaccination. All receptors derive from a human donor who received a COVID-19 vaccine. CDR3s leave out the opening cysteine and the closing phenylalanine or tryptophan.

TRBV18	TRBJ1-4	ASSQGVATNEKLF
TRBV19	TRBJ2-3	ASRYGGGVRDTQY
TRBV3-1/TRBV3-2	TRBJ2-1	ASSLYNEQF
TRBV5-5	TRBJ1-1	ASSLEAFTNTEAF
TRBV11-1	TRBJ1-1	ASSFLRGGTEAF
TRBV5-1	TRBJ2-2	ASSLAVLAGGYTGELF
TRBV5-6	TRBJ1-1	ASSWTATMNTEAF
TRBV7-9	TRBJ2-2	ASSSKPGGEAGELF
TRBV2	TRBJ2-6	ASRRRDSSGANVLT
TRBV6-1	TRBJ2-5	ASSELGPGTSGGANQETQY
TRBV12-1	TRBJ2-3	ASSQIKPFGVDTQY
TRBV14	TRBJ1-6	ASSLGQGGNSPLH
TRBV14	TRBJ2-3	ASSQDWGYTQY
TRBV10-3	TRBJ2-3	AISGPGDKSTDTQY
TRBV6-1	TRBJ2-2	ASSAFSGDNTGELF
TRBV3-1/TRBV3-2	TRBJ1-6	ASSQADRALH
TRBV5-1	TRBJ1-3	ASSLGGRDTIY
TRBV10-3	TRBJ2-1	AISEVRGLKDEQF
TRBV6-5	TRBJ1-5	ASSYSGSNQPQH
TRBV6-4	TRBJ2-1	ASPGDRSYNEQF
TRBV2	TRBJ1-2	ASSSGLLAYYGYT
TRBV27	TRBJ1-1	ASSRTPNTEAF
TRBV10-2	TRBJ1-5	ASSEVRSGGNQPQH
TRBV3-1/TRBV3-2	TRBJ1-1	ASSQARDRDTEAF
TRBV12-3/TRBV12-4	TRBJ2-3	ASSLTETRSD
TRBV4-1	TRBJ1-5	ASNVRQGFDQPQH
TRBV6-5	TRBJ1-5	ASRKQGQSNQPQH